The present T cell receptor beta chain was sequenced within a study of T cells in tuberculosis. Study-wide results and caveats: Active tuberculosis alpha repertoires lay closer to GMM-specific TCRs than controls'.

The method was immunoSEQ multiplex PCR; TCRdb's version includes in-frame clones alone and lacks a portion of them. The profile shows about 43,000 clones, about 95% of them singletons. In the case of this clone: No antigen is known for it.

On average about 100,000 T cells per donor were immunosequenced. This CDR3 is built from 16 residues. CDR1 is LGHNA and CDR2 is YSLEER in the germline V gene. Trimming shortened V by 1 base and J by 8 bases, and 18 bases separated the two germline ends. The chain links TRBV4-3 to TRBJ2-1; TRBD2 is a possible D gene (6 bases). Material: PBMCs. This clonotype was sampled from a donor aged 5-35 years with latent tuberculosis or without tuberculosis infection. Some clones in this sample may be carry-over from other donors' samples. The CDR3 nucleotides read TGCGCCAGCAGCCAAGTGCGGGATGGGGTTTGGGATGAGCAGTTCTTC. Translated, it gives CASSQVRDGVWDEQFF.